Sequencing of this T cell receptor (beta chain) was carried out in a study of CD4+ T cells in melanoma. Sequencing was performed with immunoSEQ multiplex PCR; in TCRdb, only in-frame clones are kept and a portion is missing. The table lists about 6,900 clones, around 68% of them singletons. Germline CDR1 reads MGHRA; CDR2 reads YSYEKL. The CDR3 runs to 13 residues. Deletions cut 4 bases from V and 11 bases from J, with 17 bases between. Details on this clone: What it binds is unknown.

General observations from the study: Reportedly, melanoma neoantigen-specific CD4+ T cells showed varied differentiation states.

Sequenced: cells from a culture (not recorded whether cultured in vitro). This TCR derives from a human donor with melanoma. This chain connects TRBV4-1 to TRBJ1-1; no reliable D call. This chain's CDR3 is CASSPQSGFGAFF. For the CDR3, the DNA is TGCGCCAGCAGCCCCCAGTCTGGCTTCGGCGCTTTCTTT.